Presented here are 30 T cell receptor beta chains from one specimen sequenced in a study of T cell responses to AZD1222 COVID-19 vaccine. Sequencing used immunoSEQ multiplex PCR; TCRdb keeps in-frame clones, though not all of them. Among over 60,000 clones, roughly 84% were seen once, and the ten largest hold approximately 25%. The sequencing here drew on peripheral blood, taken on day 0 of AZD1222 vaccination. The origin of the receptors is an adult in good health.

This sequence joins TRBV7-6 and TRBJ1-5; D gene uncertain. Between the trimmed V and J ends, which lost 5 bases and 2 bases, there was a span of 13 bases. In germline, CDR1 is SGHVS, CDR2 FNYEAQ. The length of the CDR3 is 15 residues. The CDR3 sequence: CASSPVGEGNQPQHF. Written as DNA, the CDR3 is TGTGCCAGCAGCCCCGTGGGAGAGGGCAATCAGCCCCAGCATTTT.

This chain connects TRBV11-1 to TRBJ1-6; D uncertain. This CDR3 region has 14 residues. Trimming removed 9 bases from V and 6 bases from J, with 15 bases in between. The V gene's germline CDR1 is SGHAT and CDR2 FQDESV (reference sequence). CDR3 nucleotides: TGTGCCAGTTCCTTCGGCGCAAGTAATTCACCCCTCCACTTT. Translated, it gives CASSFGASNSPLHF. The full variable domain, completed using reference TRBV11-1 and TRBJ1-6, is EAEVAQSPRYKITEKSQAVAFWCDPISGHATLYWYRQILGQGPELLVQFQDESVVDDSQLPKDRFSAERLKGVDSTLKIQPAELGDSAMYLCASSFGASNSPLHFGNGTRLTVT.

The chain has TRBV12-3 or TRBV12-4 and TRBJ2-7; D gene uncertain. Trimming left V 0 bases short and J 6 bases short, with 6 bases between. The CDR3 length is 12 residues. The CDR3 DNA reads TGTGCCAGCAGTTTAGCGGGGTTCGAGCAGTACTTC. It translates to CASSLAGFEQYF.

This CDR3 is CASSYAGTGYDYGYTF. As DNA, the CDR3 is TGTGCCAGCAGTTACGCCGGGACAGGGTATGACTATGGCTACACCTTC. The V and J genes are TRBV6-6 and TRBJ1-2; TRBD1 matches 9 bases. CDR3 size: 16 residues. Looked up from germline, CDR1 is MNHNY and CDR2 is SVGAGI (reference sequence). The trim removed 2 bases at V and 3 bases at J, leaving 7 bases unmatched.

The table lists this clone with a few counts. The CDR3 loop reads CASSAPGGTEAFF. The CDR3 DNA sequence: TGTGCCAGCAGCGCCCCGGGGGGGACTGAAGCTTTCTTT. J is TRBJ1-1 and V is TRBV7-3, with D possibly matching TRBD1 (5 bases). V lost 5 bases, J lost 5 bases, and 12 bases lay in between. The germline gives CDR1 SGHTA, CDR2 FQGTGA. This CDR3 is 13 amino acids long.

The rearrangement uses TRBV7-6 and TRBJ2-5, with 10 positions matching TRBD2. Trimming cost V 2 bases and J 5 bases; bases outside gene matches: 5. Per germline, CDR1 SGHVS and CDR2 FNYEAQ. The CDR3 spans 15 residues. CDR3 DNA: TGTGCCAGCAGCTTAAGCGGGGGGGCTTGGGAGACCCAGTACTTC. Protein: CASSLSGGAWETQYF.

The chain is built from TRBV9 and TRBJ2-1, with D perhaps given as TRBD1 or TRBD2 (5 bases each). The CDR3 has 15 amino acids. Looked up from germline, CDR1 is SGDLS and CDR2 is YYNGEE. V lost 0 bases and J 2 bases, leaving 9 bases between the germline ends. CDR3 loop: CASSVGRGPYNEQFF. The CDR3, as DNA: TGTGCCAGCAGCGTAGGTCGGGGCCCCTACAATGAGCAGTTCTTC.

The rearrangement uses TRBV15 and TRBJ1-3, with D possibly matching TRBD1 (6 bases). The CDR3 runs 14 residues. Trimming pared 6 bases from V and 4 bases from J, leaving 13 bases between. The V gene's germline CDR1 is LNHNV and CDR2 YYDKDF (reference sequence). CDR3: CATRGPGAGNTIYF. The CDR3 bases are TGTGCCACCAGGGGGCCGGGGGCAGGAAACACCATATATTTT.

The chain has TRBV6-5 and TRBJ2-2; D gene uncertain. Trimming removed 10 bases at V and 4 bases at J, with 13 bases between. The germline V gene has CDR1 MNHEY and CDR2 SVGAGI. This CDR3 comprises 13 residues. The CDR3 spells CATIARGTGELFF. The CDR3 DNA is TGTGCCACCATAGCTAGAGGCACCGGGGAGCTGTTTTTT.

The chain uses TRBV7-3 and TRBJ1-3; no reliable D call. The CDR3 sequence is 14 residues long. V was trimmed by 10 bases and J by 2 bases, leaving 15 bases between them. Looked up from germline, CDR1 is SGHTA and CDR2 is FQGTGA. The CDR3 here is CATRKRGAGNTIYF. CDR3 DNA sequence: TGTGCCACAAGGAAGAGAGGCGCTGGAAACACCATATATTTT.

The gene calls are TRBV6-1 and TRBJ1-3; possibly TRBD1 for D (6 bases). Germline-derived CDR1 and CDR2 are MNHNS and SASEGT. V was cut by 3 bases and J by 8 bases, with 8 bases left in between. The CDR3 runs to 12 residues. The DNA of the CDR3 is TGTGCCAGCAGTGAGAAGGGGGACACCATATATTTT. This gives the protein CASSEKGDTIYF.

The chain recombines TRBV19 with TRBJ2-7; weak D call: TRBD1 (6 bases). V was cut by 6 bases and J by 8 bases, with 14 bases left in between. Germline assignment: CDR1 LNHDA and CDR2 SQIVND (reference sequence). This CDR3 is built from 12 residues. The CDR3 DNA is TGTGCCAGTAGCGCCAGGGGATCCCAGCAGTACTTC. As protein: CASSARGSQQYF.

V usage is TRBV21-1 and J usage is TRBJ1-3. TRBV21-1 is deemed a pseudogene. The CDR3 consists of 15 residues. The CDR3 region is CASSKATASGNTIYF. Here the CDR3 DNA reads TGTGCCAGCAGCAAAGCAACGGCCTCTGGAAACACCATATATTTT.

The chain joins TRBV5-6 to TRBJ1-2; TRBD1 agrees at 8 bases. The junction had 13 bases not matched to a gene; V was cut back by 7 bases and J by 8 bases. Germline CDR1 is SGHDT and CDR2 is YYEEEE. The CDR3 length is 14 residues. CDR3 protein: CASSTIARGLGYTF. The CDR3 DNA is TGTGCCAGCTCGACCATTGCCAGGGGGCTCGGCTACACCTTC.

V and J are TRBV2 and TRBJ1-1, with 7 bases matching TRBD1. V was pared by 6 bases and J by 2 bases, with 12 bases of the junction left unmatched. CDR3 length equals 16 residues. Germline CDR1 is SNHLY and CDR2 is FYNNEI. CDR3 region: CASSRQGGQDNTEAFF. In DNA, the CDR3 is TGTGCCAGCAGCCGTCAAGGAGGACAGGACAACACTGAAGCTTTCTTT.

The CDR3: CASSPRDRGHEQYF. The CDR3 DNA sequence: TGTGCCAGCAGCCCTCGGGACAGGGGCCACGAGCAGTACTTC. The J gene is TRBJ2-7, the V gene TRBV7-2; 10 nucleotides match TRBD1. V dropped 5 bases and J dropped 5; count of bases not matched to a gene: 6. The CDR3 spans 14 residues. Germline-derived CDR1 and CDR2 are SGHTA and FQGNSA.

The rearrangement uses TRBV28 and TRBJ2-7; 9 bases fit TRBD1. Germline CDR1 is MDHEN and CDR2 is SYDVKM. The CDR3 is made up of 16 amino acids. The ends lost 5 bases at V and 0 bases at J; junction bases unmatched: 8. The CDR3 coding sequence is TGTGCCAGCAGTCCTATGGGACAGGGTAGCTCCTACGAGCAGTACTTC. Translating it yields CASSPMGQGSSYEQYF.

This sequence joins TRBV20-1 and TRBJ1-5; D is ambiguous. The germline gives CDR1 DFQATT, CDR2 SNEGSKA (reference sequence). Between the trimmed V and J ends, which lost 3 bases and 4 bases, there was a span of 13 bases. The CDR3 runs 14 residues. Written as DNA, the CDR3 is TGCAGTGCTAGTGACCCGCGGAGAAATCAGCCCCAGCATTTT. Its protein product is CSASDPRRNQPQHF.

This chain connects TRBV7-9 to TRBJ2-1; 10 bases are shared with TRBD1. The CDR3 extends over 19 amino acids. Germline trimming cut 0 bases from V and 4 bases from J; bases unmatched to any gene: 12. Germline CDR1 reads SEHNR; CDR2 reads FQNEAQ (reference sequence). The CDR3 DNA is TGTGCCAGCAGCTTAGCAGACAAGCCGGGACAGGGGCGTTACAATGAGCAGTTCTTC. Translating gives CASSLADKPGQGRYNEQFF.

The rearrangement joins TRBV30 to TRBJ1-3; D remains ambiguous. The germline gives CDR1 GTSNPN, CDR2 SVGIG (reference sequence). The CDR3 extends over 13 amino acids. With 2 bases removed from V and 2 bases from J, the gap between germline ends came to 7 bases. The CDR3 protein is CAWSLRAGNTIYF. CDR3 sequence (DNA): TGTGCCTGGAGTCTGCGAGCTGGAAACACCATATATTTT.

This clone has a handful of counts. The chain uses TRBV18 and TRBJ1-3; D is uncertain. The CDR3 spans 14 residues. Trimming pared 3 bases from V and 0 bases from J, leaving 6 bases between. Germline CDR1 KGHSH, CDR2 LQKENI. The CDR3 bases are TGTGCCAGCTCACCGAACGACTCTGGAAACACCATATATTTT. Its protein product is CASSPNDSGNTIYF.

V is TRBV9 and J is TRBJ2-2, with D perhaps TRBD1 (6 bases). V lost 3 bases and J lost 0, with 9 bases in between. Germline-derived CDR1 and CDR2 are SGDLS and YYNGEE. The CDR3 contains 15 residues. CDR3 sequence: CASSAGTPNTGELFF. The CDR3 bases are TGTGCCAGCAGCGCCGGGACACCGAACACCGGGGAGCTGTTTTTT. The full variable domain, completed using reference TRBV9 and TRBJ2-2, is DSGVTQTPKHLITATGQRVTLRCSPRSGDLSVYWYQQSLDQGLQFLIQYYNGEERAKGNILERFSAQQFPDLHSELNLSSLELGDSALYFCASSAGTPNTGELFFGEGSRLTVL.

The V gene is TRBV5-8, the J gene TRBJ1-6; D gene unclear. Germline CDR1 is SGHTS and CDR2 is YDEGEE. The CDR3 sequence is 15 residues long. Trimming took 1 base from V and 7 from J, leaving 12 bases between them. The CDR3 DNA reads TGTGCCAGCAGCTTGAGAGGTACAGCAAATTCACCCCTCCACTTT. It codes for CASSLRGTANSPLHF.

The rearrangement uses TRBV7-9 and TRBJ1-1; TRBD1 matches at 8 bases. Germline CDR1 is SEHNR and CDR2 is FQNEAQ (reference sequence). Trimming cost V 5 bases and J 1 base; bases outside gene matches: 3. The CDR3 runs 14 residues. DNA of the CDR3: TGTGCCAGCAGCCTCGGACAGGGGAACACTGAAGCTTTCTTT. It translates to CASSLGQGNTEAFF. Combining the CDR3 with reference TRBV7-9 and TRBJ1-1 gives the whole variable domain DTGVSQNPRHKITKRGQNVTFRCDPISEHNRLYWYRQTLGQGPEFLTYFQNEAQLEKSRLLSDRFSAERPKGSFSTLEIQRTEQGDSAMYLCASSLGQGNTEAFFGQGTRLTVV.

The chain couples TRBV7-2 to TRBJ2-3; possible D gene TRBD2, 7 bases. V gave up 5 bases and J gave up 4 bases, with 13 bases separating them. The germline gives CDR1 SGHTA, CDR2 FQGNSA. There are 14 residues in the CDR3. CDR3 sequence (DNA): TGTGCCAGCAGCCCGGGGGGCCTCGCAGATACGCAGTATTTT. This translates into CASSPGGLADTQYF.

Here the CDR3 DNA reads TGCGCCAGCAGCGAGGACGGACTCACAGATACGCAGTATTTT. This codes for CASSEDGLTDTQYF. The rearrangement joins TRBV5-1 to TRBJ2-3, with D perhaps TRBD2 (5 bases). V shed 4 bases and J shed 2 bases, with 11 bases lying between them. This CDR3 is built from 14 residues. Germline CDR1 and CDR2: SGHRS and YFSETQ. Full variable domain (rest looked up from reference TRBV5-1 and TRBJ2-3): KAGVTQTPRYLIKTRGQQVTLSCSPISGHRSVSWYQQTPGQGLQFLFEYFSETQRNKGNFPGRFSGRQFSNSRSEMNVSTLELGDSALYLCASSEDGLTDTQYFGPGTRLTVL.

The V and J genes are TRBV5-1 and TRBJ1-2, with a weak D call TRBD1 (5 bases). The CDR3 spans 15 residues. V was shortened by 4 bases and J by 4 bases, with 17 bases between the two germline ends. Germline-derived CDR1 and CDR2 are SGHRS and YFSETQ. CDR3 sequence: CASSPAGERGYGYTF. The CDR3 DNA reads TGCGCCAGCAGCCCGGCAGGTGAGAGGGGCTATGGCTACACCTTC.

The V and J genes are TRBV5-3 and TRBJ1-3; 7 nucleotides line up with TRBD1. Being an ORF, TRBV5-3 has a function that is uncertain. CDR3 size: 16 residues. After removal of 2 bases from V and 2 bases from J, the junction contained 7 bases not matched to a gene. The chain's CDR3 is CARSFVTGQTGNTIYF. CDR3 in DNA: TGTGCCAGAAGCTTTGTGACAGGGCAAACTGGAAACACCATATATTTT.

The chain employs TRBV28 and TRBJ2-5; D ambiguous. Trimming removed 4 bases from V and 3 bases from J, with 15 bases in between. Germline-derived CDR1 and CDR2 are MDHEN and SYDVKM. CDR3 length: 15 residues. The CDR3 DNA is TGTGCCAGCAGTTACGAACCGGAAGTAGAAGAGACCCAGTACTTC. This sequence encodes CASSYEPEVEETQYF.

The chain has TRBV5-8 and TRBJ2-7; D uncertain. V shed 0 bases and J shed 2 bases, with 6 bases lying between them. This CDR3 is 13 amino acids long. Germline V CDR1 and CDR2: SGHTS, YDEGEE. Written as DNA, the CDR3 is TGTGCCAGCAGCTTGGACGGAGCCTACGAGCAGTACTTC. Protein: CASSLDGAYEQYF.